This TCR beta chain was documented in a study of T-cell reconstitution after alpha-beta-depleted transplantation in children. Unique molecular identifiers were incorporated into the prepared TCRbeta library. TCRdb independently ran MiXCR on the PCR reads; one entry per CDR3 protein. This table has some 450,000 distinct CDR3 sequences, roughly 44% appearing once. A few counts support this clonotype. What it binds is not known. The study's findings and limits: Newly generated T cells supplied most T-cell counts and diversity one year post-transplant. Some patients owed their high day-60 TCRbeta diversity to surviving recipient T cells and thymic progenitors. Reportedly, only several hundred clones from non-depleted graft cells drove alpha-beta T-cell counts at about two months.

This CDR3 region has 12 residues. The ends were cut back, 2 bases at V and 4 bases at J, with 6 bases in the middle. The source is a girl aged 2 to 9 with aplastic anemia, due to receive a stem cell transplant. The rearrangement uses TRBV12-3 or TRBV12-4 and TRBJ2-7, with D uncertain. Sequenced here: PBMCs, sampled before TCRalphabeta/CD19-depleted stem cell transplant. CDR3 coding DNA: TGTGCCAGCAGTTTATCCCAGTACGAGCAGTACTTC. It is translated as CASSLSQYEQYF.